A single sample gave rise to the 11 T cell receptor beta chains below, sequenced in a study of T cell responses to AZD1222 COVID-19 vaccine. The method was immunoSEQ multiplex PCR; TCRdb's version includes in-frame clones alone and lacks a portion of them. The repertoire has fewer than 200,000 clones, roughly 92% of them found once; the top ten carry about 10%. The sample was peripheral blood, taken on day 0 of AZD1222 vaccination. The source of these receptors is an adult in good health.

The V and J genes are TRBV5-1 and TRBJ1-6, with D perhaps matching TRBD1 (5 bases). The CDR3 length is 14 residues. CDR1 and CDR2 (germline): SGHRS, YFSETQ. V dropped 4 bases and J dropped 9 bases, with 14 bases sitting between them. The CDR3 reads CASSPSGQGSPLHF. In nucleotides, the CDR3 is TGCGCCAGCAGCCCGAGCGGGCAGGGTTCACCCCTCCACTTT.

The count of this clone is one. The gene calls are TRBV5-8 and TRBJ2-1, with 9 positions matching TRBD2. J was trimmed by 6 bases and V by 1 base; bases with no gene match: 8. Germline-derived CDR1 and CDR2 are SGHTS and YDEGEE. The CDR3 has 16 amino acids. The CDR3 nucleotides read TGTGCCAGCAGCTTGATTAGCGGGGGCCTACGCAATGAGCAGTTCTTC. It yields the protein CASSLISGGLRNEQFF. The whole variable domain, remainder taken from reference TRBV5-8 and TRBJ2-1, is EAGVTQSPTHLIKTRGQQATLRCSPISGHTSVYWYQQALGLGLQFLLWYDEGEERNRGNFPPRFSGRQFPNYSSELNVNALELEDSALYLCASSLISGGLRNEQFFGPGTRLTVL.

This clone was seen only once. The CDR3 reads CASSQARGSGARNSPLHF. In nucleotides, the CDR3 is TGTGCCAGCAGCCAAGCCCGGGGATCCGGGGCTCGGAATTCACCCCTCCACTTT. This chain joins TRBV3-1 (or the pseudogene TRBV3-2) and TRBJ1-6; weak D call: TRBD1 (5 bases). The CDR3 sequence is 18 residues long. V was pared by 1 base and J by 7 bases, with 20 bases between. The V gene's germline CDR1 is LGHDT and CDR2 YNNKEL (reference sequence).

V gene TRBV7-2 combines with J gene TRBJ1-1; TRBD1 matches 7 bases. The CDR3 is 15 amino acids. V dropped 5 bases and J dropped 1; count of bases not matched to a gene: 7. Germline lookup yields CDR1 SGHTA and CDR2 FQGNSA. The CDR3 is CASSAARQGNTEAFF. The CDR3 DNA is TGTGCCAGCAGCGCAGCCCGACAGGGGAACACTGAAGCTTTCTTT.

With respect to this clone: This sample also contains other DNA sequences that code for the same CDR3. The chain employs TRBV12-3 or TRBV12-4 and TRBJ1-4; D unresolved. The length of the CDR3 is 11 residues. V lost 1 base, J lost 7 bases, and 1 base lay in between. The CDR3 region has the DNA TGTGCCAGCAGTTTAGGTGAAAAACTGTTTTTT. As protein: CASSLGEKLFF.

The chain recombines TRBV27 with TRBJ2-2; a weak D match, TRBD2 (6 bases). The CDR3 runs to 17 residues. In germline, CDR1 is MNHEY, CDR2 SMNVEV (reference sequence). V lost 4 bases and J 4 bases, leaving 19 bases between the germline ends. The CDR3 here is CASSSTRLGGSTGELFF. The DNA of the CDR3 is TGTGCCAGCAGTTCGACCAGACTAGGTGGGAGCACCGGGGAGCTGTTTTTT.

This sequence joins TRBV3-1 (or the pseudogene TRBV3-2) and TRBJ1-2; D remains unclear. Per germline, CDR1 LGHDT and CDR2 YNNKEL (reference sequence). CDR3 size: 14 residues. The V and J ends lost 1 base and 7 bases respectively, with 13 bases between them. CDR3 in DNA: TGTGCCAGCAGCCAAGGACTTCGTCTGATTGGCTACACCTTC. Translation: CASSQGLRLIGYTF.

The J gene is TRBJ1-1, the V gene TRBV10-3; 9 bases align to TRBD1. V gave up 2 bases and J gave up 6 bases; unmatched junction bases: 7. CDR1 is ENHRY, CDR2 SYGVKD, per germline. The CDR3 extends over 15 amino acids. In nucleotides, the CDR3 is TGTGCCATCAGTGAGGCTTGGACAGGGGCTTCTGAAGCTTTCTTT. Its translation: CAISEAWTGASEAFF.

This clone was observed a single time. This rearrangement joins TRBV19 to TRBJ1-2; unclear D gene. CDR3 length equals 14 residues. The V end lost 3 bases, the J end lost 8 bases, and 16 bases lay between the germline ends. Germline-derived CDR1 and CDR2 are LNHDA and SQIVND (reference sequence). The CDR3 DNA reads TGTGCCAGTAGTATCGTATTGACCGCGGGAGGCTACACCTTC. Translating gives CASSIVLTAGGYTF.

The gene calls are TRBV12-3 or TRBV12-4 and TRBJ1-4; D unclear. The germline V and J ends were trimmed by 7 bases and 7 bases, with 13 bases remaining between them. This CDR3 is 13 amino acids long. The DNA for the CDR3 is TGTGCCAGCACCCTGAGGCGGAGTGAAAAACTGTTTTTT. Protein: CASTLRRSEKLFF.

The rearrangement links TRBV11-3 to TRBJ2-1; 11 bases align to TRBD1. This CDR3 has 14 amino acids. V trimming: 5 bases; J trimming: 7 bases; junction bases outside the gene matches: 4. Germline CDR1 SGHNT, CDR2 YENEEA. The CDR3 region is CASSPWDRGNEQFF. The CDR3 DNA is TGTGCCAGCAGCCCCTGGGACAGGGGGAATGAGCAGTTCTTC. The full variable domain, in which reference TRBV11-3 and TRBJ2-1 provide the parts outside the CDR3, is EAGVVQSPRYKIIEKKQPVAFWCNPISGHNTLYWYLQNLGQGPELLIRYENEEAVDDSQLPKDRFSAERLKGVDSTLKIQPAELGDSAVYLCASSPWDRGNEQFFGPGTRLTVL.